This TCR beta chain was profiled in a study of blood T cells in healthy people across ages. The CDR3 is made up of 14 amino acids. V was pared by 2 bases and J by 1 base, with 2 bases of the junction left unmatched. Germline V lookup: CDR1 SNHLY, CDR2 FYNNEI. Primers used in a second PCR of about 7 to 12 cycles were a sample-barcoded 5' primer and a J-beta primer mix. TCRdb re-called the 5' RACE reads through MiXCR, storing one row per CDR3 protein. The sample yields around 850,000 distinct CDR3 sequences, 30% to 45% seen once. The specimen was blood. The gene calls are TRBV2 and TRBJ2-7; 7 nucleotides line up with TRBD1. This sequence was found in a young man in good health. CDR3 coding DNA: TGTGCCAGCAGTGAAAGGGACAGATCCTACGAGCAGTACTTC. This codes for CASSERDRSYEQYF.